The 17 T cell receptor beta chains listed next were all sequenced from one sample in a study of T cells in Graves' hyperthyroidism and ophthalmopathy. Amplified TCR beta CDR3 regions derived from RNA transcripts. A first-round RT-PCR of the TCR CDR3 used the HTBI primer set. From the multiplex PCR reads, TCRdb called clonotypes with MiXCR, one entry per CDR3 protein. The sample contains about 620,000 distinct CDR3 sequences, roughly 16% of which appear only once. The source material was blood. The receptors derive from a young woman with Graves' hyperthyroidism.

The sample holds a few counts of this clonotype. The CDR3 spells CASRGWDEQYF. CDR3 coding DNA: TGTGCCAGCAGGGGATGGGACGAGCAGTACTTC. The chain has TRBV27 and TRBJ2-7; D remains ambiguous. The germline V gene has CDR1 MNHEY and CDR2 SMNVEV (reference sequence). The CDR3 is 11 residues long. Trimming removed 6 bases at V and 5 bases at J, with 8 bases between.

This clonotype was counted many times. The V and J genes are TRBV6-2 or TRBV6-3 and TRBJ2-7; tentatively, D is TRBD1 (6 bases). The germline V gene encodes CDR1 MNHEY and CDR2 SVGEGT. The CDR3 has 17 amino acids. Trimming shortened V by 2 bases and J by 0 bases, and 17 bases separated the two germline ends. The CDR3: CASSYGGSGHISYEQYF. CDR3 sequence (DNA): TGTGCCAGCAGTTACGGGGGATCGGGACACATCTCCTACGAGCAGTACTTC.

This clonotype was counted between two and nine times. The chain combines TRBV29-1 with TRBJ2-1; TRBD1 aligns across 8 bases. CDR1 is SQVTM, CDR2 ANQGSEA, per germline. The V segment lost 5 bases and the J segment 2 bases; nucleotides outside the gene matches: 11. CDR3 length: 16 residues. Here the CDR3 DNA reads TGCAGCGTTACCTCACCACAGGGGGTAGCCTACAATGAGCAGTTCTTC. Translated, it gives CSVTSPQGVAYNEQFF.

Turning to this clonotype: A much larger clone sits a single nucleotide away, making a read error possible. The chain is built from TRBV6-2 or TRBV6-3 and TRBJ2-7; TRBD2 is a possible D gene (6 bases). The CDR3 spans 14 residues. Germline V gene lookup returns CDR1 MNHEY and CDR2 SVGEGT. The CDR3 sequence: CANSDWDWGYEQYF. The CDR3 DNA is TGTGCCAACAGTGACTGGGACTGGGGCTACGAGCAGTACTTC.

This clonotype was observed at least ten times. This chain joins TRBV19 and TRBJ1-5, with TRBD1 as a possible D gene (5 bases). V gave up 8 bases and J gave up 7 bases, with 12 bases separating them. CDR3 size: 12 residues. Germline V gene lookup returns CDR1 LNHDA and CDR2 SQIVND (reference sequence). The CDR3 DNA follows: TGTGCCAGTTCCACACAGGAACAGCCCCAGCATTTT. This gives the protein CASSTQEQPQHF.

This clonotype was observed a few times. J is TRBJ2-5 and V is TRBV20-1; TRBD1 matches at 9 bases. Germline CDR1 is DFQATT and CDR2 is SNEGSKA (reference sequence). V trimming: 3 bases; J trimming: 9 bases; junction bases outside the gene matches: 14. This CDR3 has 15 residues. CDR3 in DNA: TGCAGTGCTAGGGGGGGACAGGGAGCTTTTGAGGCCCAGTACTTC. Protein sequence: CSARGGQGAFEAQYF.

This clonotype was detected many times. This chain connects TRBV7-8 to TRBJ2-7; TRBD2 matches 11 bases. V lost 1 base to trimming and J lost 0 bases; unmatched junction nucleotides: 5. Germline V gene lookup returns CDR1 SGHVS and CDR2 FQNEAQ. There are 17 residues in the CDR3. The CDR3 nucleotides read TGTGCCAGCAGCTTAGTCCGACTAGCGGGAAGCTCCTACGAGCAGTACTTC. The encoded protein is CASSLVRLAGSSYEQYF.

This clonotype was detected ten times or more. The rearrangement links TRBV28 to TRBJ2-7; tentative D call: TRBD2 (5 bases). The V end lost 6 bases, the J end lost 9 bases, and 12 bases lay between the germline ends. The germline gives CDR1 MDHEN, CDR2 SYDVKM. The CDR3 is made up of 11 amino acids. CDR3 DNA sequence: TGTGCCAGCAGCTCCCCAGGAGGGCAGTACTTC. Its protein product is CASSSPGGQYF.

This chain connects TRBV7-9 to TRBJ2-3; 9 nucleotides agree with TRBD1. Germline CDR1 and CDR2: SEHNR and FQNEAQ (reference sequence). CDR3 length: 16 amino acids. V shed 10 bases, J shed 2 bases, and the junction held 13 bases outside the gene matches. The CDR3: CATQGGTGSITDTQYF. CDR3 nucleotide sequence: TGTGCCACCCAGGGGGGGACAGGGAGTATCACAGATACGCAGTATTTT.

This clonotype was seen a handful of times. This sequence joins TRBV20-1 and TRBJ2-3; TRBD1 aligns across 7 bases. The CDR3 has 11 residues. The germline gives CDR1 DFQATT, CDR2 SNEGSKA (reference sequence). After removal of 4 bases from V and 6 bases from J, the junction contained 1 base not matched to a gene. CDR3 nucleotides: TGCAGTGCTATACAGGGGGATACGCAGTATTTT. Its translation is CSAIQGDTQYF.

In its sample, this clonotype was seen once. The germline gene is not matched at one end of the junction; a read error may be the cause. This rearrangement joins TRBV29-1 to TRBJ1-2; perhaps TRBD1 as D (5 bases). The CDR3 extends over 12 amino acids. CDR1 and CDR2 (germline): SQVTM, ANQGSEA. The CDR3 region is CSVEGQPGGYTF. CDR3 sequence (DNA): TGCAGCGTGGAAGGACAACCCGGCGGCTACACCTTC.

The chain links TRBV7-2 to TRBJ2-1, with D perhaps matching TRBD2 (6 bases). Germline lookup yields CDR1 SGHTA and CDR2 FQGNSA. The CDR3 is made up of 15 amino acids. Between the trimmed V and J ends, which lost 1 base and 6 bases, there was a span of 13 bases. CDR3 protein: CASSLGTGVPNEQFF. As DNA, the CDR3 is TGTGCCAGCAGCTTAGGAACGGGAGTCCCCAATGAGCAGTTCTTC. Based on the CDR3 plus reference TRBV7-2 and TRBJ2-1, the full variable domain is GAGVSQSPSNKVTEKGKDVELRCDPISGHTALYWYRQSLGQGLEFLIYFQGNSAPDKSGLPSDRFSAERTGGSVSTLTIQRTQQEDSAVYLCASSLGTGVPNEQFFGPGTRLTVL.

Many counts were recorded for this clonotype. The chain joins TRBV6-5 to TRBJ1-4; D is unclear. V gave up 0 bases and J gave up 8 bases, with 4 bases separating them. This CDR3 has 12 residues. The germline V gene has CDR1 MNHEY and CDR2 SVGAGI. The CDR3 sequence: CASSYSREKLFF. The CDR3 DNA sequence: TGTGCCAGCAGTTACTCGAGAGAAAAACTGTTTTTT.

The rearrangement uses TRBV9 and TRBJ1-6; TRBD1 aligns across 7 bases. CDR1 is SGDLS and CDR2 is YYNGEE in the germline V gene. The CDR3 runs 14 residues. J lost 7 bases, V lost 0 bases, and 1 base had no gene match. The CDR3 DNA follows: TGTGCCAGCAGCGTAGCAGGGGGGAATTCACCCCTCCACTTT. Its protein is CASSVAGGNSPLHF.

V gene TRBV3-1 combines with J gene TRBJ1-1; perhaps TRBD1 as D (6 bases). This CDR3 is built from 13 residues. Germline loops: CDR1 LGHDT, CDR2 YNNKEL (reference sequence). Trimming pared 3 bases from V and 4 bases from J, leaving 9 bases between. CDR3 in amino acids: CASSQGASTEAFF. Here the CDR3 DNA reads TGTGCCAGCAGCCAGGGGGCCAGCACTGAAGCTTTCTTT.

This clonotype was observed many times. The gene calls are TRBV18 and TRBJ2-7; D perhaps matches TRBD1 (6 bases). The CDR3 is 15 residues long. V lost 5 bases, J lost 6 bases, and 20 bases lay in between. Germline V gene sequence: CDR1 KGHSH, CDR2 LQKENI. The CDR3: CASSTTLLRRGEQYF. The CDR3 DNA is TGTGCCAGCTCAACCACCCTTTTACGCAGGGGCGAGCAGTACTTC.

This clonotype was found many times. CDR3: CASSLSIAGVNQETQYF. CDR3 DNA sequence: TGTGCCAGCAGTTTAAGCATAGCGGGAGTAAACCAAGAGACCCAGTACTTC. The V call is TRBV27, the J call TRBJ2-5; TRBD2 aligns across 9 bases. V gave up 2 bases and J gave up 0 bases; unmatched junction bases: 7. Germline V gives CDR1 MNHEY, CDR2 SMNVEV (reference sequence). CDR3 size: 17 residues.